This TCR beta chain is drawn from a study of blood T cell repertoires in COVID-19. This CDR3 is built from 13 residues. The ends were cut back, 2 bases at V and 6 bases at J, with 7 bases in the middle. From germline, CDR1 is LGHNT and CDR2 FRNRAP. Assay: immunoSEQ multiplex PCR; the TCRdb copy retains only in-frame clones and omits some. This sample has almost 200,000 clones, with about 86% found just once. The clonotype was recovered from an older woman with acute or convalescent COVID-19. The chain employs TRBV12-5 and TRBJ2-2; unclear D gene. The sample was peripheral blood. CDR3 in amino acids: CASGLFQAGELFF. The CDR3 region has the DNA TGTGCTAGTGGTTTGTTCCAGGCCGGGGAGCTGTTTTTT. The full variable domain, in which reference TRBV12-5 and TRBJ2-2 provide the parts outside the CDR3, is DARVTQTPRHKVTEMGQEVTMRCQPILGHNTVFWYRQTMMQGLELLAYFRNRAPLDDSGMPKDRFSAEMPDATLATLKIQPSEPRDSAVYFCASGLFQAGELFFGEGSRLTVL.